The rows below give T cell receptor beta chains drawn from one sample of a study of T cell repertoires in cytomegalovirus infection. One entry per CDR3 protein, called by TCRdb with MiXCR from the reads. The sample yields 740,000 or so distinct CDR3 sequences, 35% to 40% seen once. Sequences were obtained from PBMCs. Receptor source: a human donor in good health (CMV status not recorded). Some clones in this sample may be carry-over from other donors' samples. Each CDR3 is given with its conserved first and last residue. D genes are given only for firm matches. Not every row has a clone size; where given, it reads once, few, many or a size class.

cdr3_aa,cdr3_nt,clone_size,cdr3_length,j_call,v_call,d_call
CASTPGSGRPNTIKETQYF,TGTGCCAGCACCCCTGGTAGCGGGAGGCCGAACACCATCAAAGAGACCCAGTACTTC,NA,19,TRBJ2-5,TRBV6-8,TRBD2
CASSIGGLDSTEAFF,TGTGCCAGTAGTATCGGGGGACTGGATTCCACTGAAGCTTTCTTT,few,15,TRBJ1-1,TRBV19,NA
CASSPHPVGYGYTF,TGTGCCAGCAGCCCCCACCCCGTAGGCTATGGCTACACCTTC,few,14,TRBJ1-2,TRBV11-2,NA
CSGQGSDTQYF,TGCAGCGGGCAGGGGTCAGATACGCAGTATTTT,few,11,TRBJ2-3,TRBV29-1,NA
CASSLGGHTEAFF,TGTGCCAGCAGTTTGGGGGGGCACACTGAAGCTTTCTTT,many,13,TRBJ1-1,TRBV28,NA
CASSKDLALRNEQYF,TGTGCCAGCTCGAAGGACCTAGCTCTCCGCAACGAGCAGTACTTC,few,15,TRBJ2-7,TRBV27,NA
CASSVGLGQDNYGYTF,TGTGCCAGCAGCGTAGGCCTGGGACAGGATAACTATGGCTACACCTTC,NA,16,TRBJ1-2,TRBV9,TRBD1
CSAAATGETQYF,TGCAGCGCCGCCGCCACGGGAGAGACCCAGTACTTC,NA,12,TRBJ2-5,TRBV29-1,NA
CASTSGRGTYEQYF,TGTGCCAGTACTTCAGGCAGGGGAACCTACGAGCAGTACTTC,NA,14,TRBJ2-7,TRBV19,NA
CASSLSPRDFNGYEQYF,TGTGCCAGCAGTTTATCTCCCCGGGACTTCAACGGCTACGAGCAGTACTTC,NA,17,TRBJ2-7,TRBV28,NA
CASSFGGPSYEQYF,TGTGCCAGCAGTTTCGGGGGGCCTTCCTACGAGCAGTACTTC,few,14,TRBJ2-7,TRBV27,NA
CASTVGEMNTEAFF,TGTGCCAGTACCGTAGGGGAAATGAACACTGAAGCTTTCTTT,NA,14,TRBJ1-1,TRBV28,NA
CASSLAGRIGAYEQYF,TGTGCCAGCAGCTTAGCAGGGCGAATCGGGGCCTACGAGCAGTACTTC,many,16,TRBJ2-7,TRBV7-2,NA